The clone carrying this T cell receptor (beta chain) was seen many times. The record originates from a study of CD8 T cells in ankylosing spondylitis. CDR1 MNHEY and CDR2 SVGEGT come from the germline V gene. The CDR3 totals 20 residues. V lost 7 bases, J lost 4 bases, and 23 bases stayed unmatched. TCRdb processed the 5' RACE reads anew with MiXCR; each CDR3 protein has one entry. The table records a few hundred thousand distinct CDR3 sequences, 11% of them present only once. The sequenced material came from blood, either unsorted or a sorted T cell fraction (not recorded which). The TCR sequence derives from a female donor with ankylosing spondylitis or in good health (not recorded which). The chain carries TRBV6-2 or TRBV6-3 and TRBJ2-1, with 9 bases that match TRBD1. CDR3 coding DNA: TGTGCCAGCACCGAACAGCCTCCCTCGGGACAGGGTGGGGGATACAATGAGCAGTTCTTC. Its protein is CASTEQPPSGQGGGYNEQFF.